The clone carrying this TCR beta chain was observed a single time. The method was immunoSEQ multiplex PCR; TCRdb's version includes in-frame clones alone and lacks a portion of them. The table lists roughly 70,000 clones, approximately 84% of them singletons, with approximately 2.1% in the top ten. This entry comes from a study of OX40 agonist ivuxolimab in advanced cancers. Study-wide context: Ivuxolimab, an agonistic anti-OX40 (CD134) antibody, was given to patients. Of mixed ages from about 23 to 90 and averaging approximately 60 years, the group was about 80% male. About 42% of patients had received prior checkpoint inhibitor therapy.

Exclusion applied to patients with autoimmune disease history or systemic immunosuppression. The material was CD4+ or CD8+ T cells sorted from blood, obtained in a trial of the OX40 agonist ivuxolimab. The clonotype comes from an adult with an advanced solid tumor such as melanoma, head and neck, liver or kidney cancer.

CDR3 bases: TGTGCCAGCAGTGAAGTGTTAGATACGCAGTATTTT. Translated: CASSEVLDTQYF. The V and J genes are TRBV6-1 and TRBJ2-3, with no clear D. V dropped 1 base and J dropped 5 bases, with 4 bases sitting between them. Germline V gene data show CDR1 as MNHNS and CDR2 as SASEGT. The CDR3 has 12 residues.